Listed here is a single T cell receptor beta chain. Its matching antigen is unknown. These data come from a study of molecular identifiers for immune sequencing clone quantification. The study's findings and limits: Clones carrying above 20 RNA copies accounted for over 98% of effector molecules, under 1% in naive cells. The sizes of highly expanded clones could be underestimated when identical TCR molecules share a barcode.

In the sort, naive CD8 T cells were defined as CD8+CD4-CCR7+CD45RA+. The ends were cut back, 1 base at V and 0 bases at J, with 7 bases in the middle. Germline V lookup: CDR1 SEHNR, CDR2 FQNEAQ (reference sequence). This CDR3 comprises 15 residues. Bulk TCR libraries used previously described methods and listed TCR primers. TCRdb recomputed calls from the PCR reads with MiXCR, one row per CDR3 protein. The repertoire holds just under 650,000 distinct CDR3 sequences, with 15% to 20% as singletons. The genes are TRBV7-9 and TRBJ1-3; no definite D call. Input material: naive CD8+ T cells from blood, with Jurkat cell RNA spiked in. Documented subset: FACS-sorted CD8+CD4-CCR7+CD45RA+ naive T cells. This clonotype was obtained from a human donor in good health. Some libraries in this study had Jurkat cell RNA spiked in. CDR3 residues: CASSLVVGSGNTIYF. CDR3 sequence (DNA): TGTGCCAGCAGCTTAGTGGTCGGCTCTGGAAACACCATATATTTT.